This TCR beta chain was sequenced for a study of cytomegalovirus exposure and HLA in healthy donors. Concerning this clone itself: Its target is not known.

Study-level findings and limits: A later analysis found that most CMV-associated TCR beta chains appeared HLA-restricted. Roughly even sequencing depth across donors was the assumption behind the presence/absence analyses.

The CDR3 length is 13 residues. Germline CDR1 and CDR2: LGHNT and FRNRAP. The V end was cut by 8 bases, the J end by 4 bases, with 14 bases between. PCR employed 60 Vbeta and 13 Jbeta primers. Data came from immunoSEQ multiplex PCR; TCRdb stores just in-frame clones and leaves some out. The data contain 200,000 to 250,000 clones, almost 70% of them singletons. The TCR comes from a man aged 35 to 55 in good health and CMV-seropositive. This chain connects TRBV12-5 to TRBJ1-1; D is unclear. Source material: PBMCs. Here the CDR3 DNA reads TGTGCTAGTCTCCCCTCATTGAGCACTGAAGCTTTCTTT. The encoded protein is CASLPSLSTEAFF.